The rows below give T cell receptor beta chains drawn from one sample of a study of graft-versus-host responses after intestinal transplantation. Some clones are missing from TCRdb's copy, which holds only in-frame ones; the method was immunoSEQ multiplex PCR. This sample has around 70,000 clones, with 70% to 90% found just once. Antigen specificity for these receptors is unknown. Sequencing used unstimulated CD8+ T cells sorted from spleen or lymph node cells, obtained before intestinal transplant. The receptors were sampled from a human donor who received an intestinal transplant. Each CDR3 is given with its conserved first and last residue. Each record gives: D gene, clone size, J gene, V gene, CDR3 DNA, CDR3 protein. The D gene is left open where the match is weak. Rows may omit the clone size; those that give it use once, few, many or a size class.

- - TRBJ1-1 TRBV4-1 TGCGCCAGCAGCCAAGCAGCAGGGGTCACTGAAGCTTTCTTT CASSQAAGVTEAFF
- - TRBJ2-3 TRBV7-8 TGTGCCAGCAGCTGGACTTGGCCGGGTCAAACGCAGTATTTT CASSWTWPGQTQYF
- - TRBJ1-1 TRBV27 TGTGCCAGCAGTTTAAGTTCGGGAGGGAACACTGAAGCTTTCTTT CASSLSSGGNTEAFF
- once TRBJ1-1 TRBV6-5 TGTGCCAGCAGTTACTCCCAGGGGAACACTGAAGCTTTCTTT CASSYSQGNTEAFF
- - TRBJ2-2 TRBV18 TGTGCCAGCTCACCCTCCAGGGTAGGAGAAACCGGGGAGCTGTTTTTT CASSPSRVGETGELFF
TRBD1 - TRBJ2-3 TRBV6-6 TGTGCCAGCACCTCCGGGACAGGGCCCCCTGGGGATACGCAGTATTTT CASTSGTGPPGDTQYF
TRBD1 - TRBJ2-3 TRBV28 TGTGCCAGCAGTTTTACCGTCTGGGACAGAAGCACAGATACGCAGTATTTT CASSFTVWDRSTDTQYF
TRBD1 - TRBJ1-2 TRBV27 TGTGCCAGCAGTCCGACAGGGGGCAACTATGGCTACACCTTC CASSPTGGNYGYTF
TRBD2 once TRBJ2-5 TRBV4-2 TGTGCCAGCAGCCAAGCCACCGGGGGGGCGGAGACCCAGTACTTC CASSQATGGAETQYF
- - TRBJ1-5 TRBV27 TGTGCCAGCAGCCTACAGGGCTCGAATCAGCCCCAGCATTTT CASSLQGSNQPQHF
- once TRBJ2-7 TRBV27 TGTGCCAGCCGCAGCCCGGCGGCCGAGCAGTACTTC CASRSPAAEQYF
- few TRBJ1-5 TRBV19 TGTGCCAGCAGAGAGGCTTCAGCTAATAATCAGCCCCAGCATTTT CASREASANNQPQHF
- - TRBJ1-1 TRBV19 TGTGCCAGCCGAAACCTCAGGGAGGTAGACACTGAAGCTTTCTTT CASRNLREVDTEAFF
- - TRBJ1-2 TRBV14 TGTGCCAGCAGCCAAGAGAGGGGGTATAGCGATGGCTACACCTTC CASSQERGYSDGYTF
- - TRBJ1-1 TRBV2 TGTGCCAGCGACGATGGGCAGAACACTGAAGCTTTCTTT CASDDGQNTEAFF